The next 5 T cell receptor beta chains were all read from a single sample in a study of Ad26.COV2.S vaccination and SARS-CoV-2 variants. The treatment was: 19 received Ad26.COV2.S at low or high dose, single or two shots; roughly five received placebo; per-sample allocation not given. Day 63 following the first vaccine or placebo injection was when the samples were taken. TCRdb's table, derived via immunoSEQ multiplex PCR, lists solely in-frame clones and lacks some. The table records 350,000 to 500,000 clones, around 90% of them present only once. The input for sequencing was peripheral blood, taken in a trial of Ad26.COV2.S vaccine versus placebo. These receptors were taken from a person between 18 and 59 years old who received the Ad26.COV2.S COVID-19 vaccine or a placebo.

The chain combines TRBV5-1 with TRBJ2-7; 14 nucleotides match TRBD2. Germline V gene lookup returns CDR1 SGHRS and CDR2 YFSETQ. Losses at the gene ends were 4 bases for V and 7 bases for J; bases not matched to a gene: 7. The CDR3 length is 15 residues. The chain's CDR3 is CASSEGTSGRDEQYF. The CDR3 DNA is TGCGCCAGCAGCGAAGGGACTAGCGGGAGAGATGAGCAGTACTTC.

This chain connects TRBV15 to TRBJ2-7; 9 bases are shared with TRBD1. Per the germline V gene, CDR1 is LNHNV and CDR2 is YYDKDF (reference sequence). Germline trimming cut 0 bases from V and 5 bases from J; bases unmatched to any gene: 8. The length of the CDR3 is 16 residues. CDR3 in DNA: TGTGCCACCAGCAGAGATATTCCGGGACAGGGAAACGAGCAGTACTTC. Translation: CATSRDIPGQGNEQYF.

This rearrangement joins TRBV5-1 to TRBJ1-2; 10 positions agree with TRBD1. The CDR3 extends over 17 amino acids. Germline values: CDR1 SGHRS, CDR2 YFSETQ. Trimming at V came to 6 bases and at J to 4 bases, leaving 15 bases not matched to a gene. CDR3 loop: CASNGRGQGRFRYGYTF. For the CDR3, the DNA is TGCGCCAGCAACGGGAGGGGACAGGGGCGATTCCGCTATGGCTACACCTTC.

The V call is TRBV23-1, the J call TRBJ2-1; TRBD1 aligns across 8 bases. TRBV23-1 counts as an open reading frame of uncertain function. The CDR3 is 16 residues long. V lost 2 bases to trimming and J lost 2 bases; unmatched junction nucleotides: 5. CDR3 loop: CASSQGTGGTYNEQFF. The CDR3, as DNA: TGCGCCAGCAGTCAAGGCACAGGGGGGACCTACAATGAGCAGTTCTTC.

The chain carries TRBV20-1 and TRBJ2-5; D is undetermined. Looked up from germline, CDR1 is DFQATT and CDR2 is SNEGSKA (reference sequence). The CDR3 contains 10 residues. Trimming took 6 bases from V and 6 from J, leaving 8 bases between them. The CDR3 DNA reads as TGCAGTGCAATAGAGCAGACCCAGTACTTC. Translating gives CSAIEQTQYF.